This T cell receptor beta chain was profiled in a study of human T cells and chemical hapten exposure. Study summary: Upper inner arm skin measuring 2 cm by 2 cm received 2% DPC for sensitization. Once 0.01% DPC had been applied to the upper back by patch test, readings were taken at 6 days.

Time point denoted: patch test 3, about 24 weeks after DPC sensitization. As to treatment: therapeutic diphenylcyclopropenone sensitization with weekly scalp DPC. Individual cDNA molecules received unique molecular identifiers in the library. TCRdb ran MiXCR on the RACE reads and lists one entry per CDR3 protein. The repertoire holds 82,000 or so distinct CDR3 sequences, under 15% seen once, with roughly 6% in the top ten. The J segment lost 0 bases and the V segment lost 5 bases, leaving 4 bases of the junction unmatched. In germline, CDR1 is MRHNA, CDR2 SNTAGT. There are 15 residues in the CDR3. The sample consisted of whole blood, taken in connection with sensitization to the hapten diphenylcyclopropenone (DPC). The chain recombines TRBV6-4 with TRBJ2-1, with 7 bases aligning to TRBD2. This TCR was sampled from a woman aged 45-65 years with alopecia areata. Some clones in this sample may be carry-over from other donors' samples. This chain's CDR3 is CASSLAGTSYNEQFF. The CDR3 region has the DNA TGTGCCAGCAGTTTAGCGGGTACCTCCTACAATGAGCAGTTCTTC.